The T cell receptor beta chain described here comes from a study of blood T cell repertoires in COVID-19. The method was immunoSEQ multiplex PCR; TCRdb's version includes in-frame clones alone and lacks a portion of them. The table lists about 40,000 clones, 88% of them singletons, with 9% in the top ten. Losses at the gene ends were 1 base for V and 4 bases for J; bases not matched to a gene: 4. Germline V gene lookup returns CDR1 LGHDT and CDR2 YNNKEL (reference sequence). The length of the CDR3 is 16 residues. The receptor was derived from a woman aged 70-85 years with acute or convalescent COVID-19. Sequences were obtained from peripheral blood. The chain uses TRBV3-1 (or the pseudogene TRBV3-2) and TRBJ2-2; the match to TRBD2 covers 9 bases. The CDR3, as DNA: TGTGCCAGCAGCCAAGGAGCGGGGGGTATCACCGGGGAGCTGTTTTTT. Translating it yields CASSQGAGGITGELFF.